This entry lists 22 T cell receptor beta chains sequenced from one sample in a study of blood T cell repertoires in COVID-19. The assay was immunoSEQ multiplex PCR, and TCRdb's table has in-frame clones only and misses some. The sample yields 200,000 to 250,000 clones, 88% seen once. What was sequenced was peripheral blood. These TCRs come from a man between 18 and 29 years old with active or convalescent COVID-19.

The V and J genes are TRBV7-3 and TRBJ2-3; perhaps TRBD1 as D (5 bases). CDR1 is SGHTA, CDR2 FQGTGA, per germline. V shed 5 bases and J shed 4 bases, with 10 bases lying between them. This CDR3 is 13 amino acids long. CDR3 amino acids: CASSLVTADTQYF. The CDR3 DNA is TGTGCCAGCAGCCTCGTGACAGCAGATACGCAGTATTTT.

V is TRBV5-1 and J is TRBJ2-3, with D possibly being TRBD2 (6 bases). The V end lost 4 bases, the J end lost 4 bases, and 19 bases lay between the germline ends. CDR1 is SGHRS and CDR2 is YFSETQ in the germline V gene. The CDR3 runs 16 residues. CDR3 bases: TGCGCCAGCAGCGTGGATCCAGGGACGGGGGCAGATACGCAGTATTTT. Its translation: CASSVDPGTGADTQYF.

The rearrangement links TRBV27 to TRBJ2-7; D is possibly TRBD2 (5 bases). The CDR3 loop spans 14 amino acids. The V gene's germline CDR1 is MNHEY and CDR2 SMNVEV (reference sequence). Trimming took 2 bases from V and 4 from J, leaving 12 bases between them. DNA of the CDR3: TGTGCCAGCAGTTTAGCGGGCATCGGGTACGAGCAGTACTTC. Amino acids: CASSLAGIGYEQYF.

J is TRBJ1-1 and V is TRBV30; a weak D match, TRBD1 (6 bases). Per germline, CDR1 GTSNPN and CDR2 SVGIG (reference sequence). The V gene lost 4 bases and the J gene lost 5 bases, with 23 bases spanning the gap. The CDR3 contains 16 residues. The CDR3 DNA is TGTGCCTGGACGCTCGGGGGGGCGGTAAGGGAGACTGAAGCTTTCTTT. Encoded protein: CAWTLGGAVRETEAFF.

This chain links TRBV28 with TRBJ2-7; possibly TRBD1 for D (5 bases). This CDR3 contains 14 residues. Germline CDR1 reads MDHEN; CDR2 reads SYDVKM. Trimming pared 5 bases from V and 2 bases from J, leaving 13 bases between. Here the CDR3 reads CASSLLGLAYEQYF. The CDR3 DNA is TGTGCCAGCAGTCTCCTGGGGCTAGCCTACGAGCAGTACTTC.

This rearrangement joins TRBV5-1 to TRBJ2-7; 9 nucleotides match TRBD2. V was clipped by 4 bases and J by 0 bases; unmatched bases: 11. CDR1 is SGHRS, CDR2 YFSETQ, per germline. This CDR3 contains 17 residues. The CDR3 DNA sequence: TGCGCCAGCAGCGCGGGCTCTAGCGGGATGAGCTCCTACGAGCAGTACTTC. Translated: CASSAGSSGMSSYEQYF.

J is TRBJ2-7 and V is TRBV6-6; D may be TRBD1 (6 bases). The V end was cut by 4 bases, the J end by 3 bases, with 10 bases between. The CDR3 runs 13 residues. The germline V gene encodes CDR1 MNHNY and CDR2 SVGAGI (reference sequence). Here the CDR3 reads CASSSPTGYEQYF. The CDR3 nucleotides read TGTGCCAGCAGTTCCCCGACAGGCTACGAGCAGTACTTC.

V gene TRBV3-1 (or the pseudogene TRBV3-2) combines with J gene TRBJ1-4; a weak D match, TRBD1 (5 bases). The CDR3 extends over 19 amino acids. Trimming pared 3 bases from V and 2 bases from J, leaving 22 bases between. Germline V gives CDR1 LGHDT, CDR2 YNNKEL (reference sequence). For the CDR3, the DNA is TGTGCCAGCAGCCACCCTCGTGGCAGGGAGGAGGGGACTAATGAAAAACTGTTTTTT. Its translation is CASSHPRGREEGTNEKLFF.

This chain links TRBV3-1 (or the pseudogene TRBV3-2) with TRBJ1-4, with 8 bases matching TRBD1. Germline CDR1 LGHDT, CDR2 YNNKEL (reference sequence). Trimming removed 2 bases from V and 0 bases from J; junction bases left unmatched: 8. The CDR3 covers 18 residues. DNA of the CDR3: TGTGCCAGCAGCCAACTAGGACAGGGAGTTGCAACTAATGAAAAACTGTTTTTT. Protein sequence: CASSQLGQGVATNEKLFF.

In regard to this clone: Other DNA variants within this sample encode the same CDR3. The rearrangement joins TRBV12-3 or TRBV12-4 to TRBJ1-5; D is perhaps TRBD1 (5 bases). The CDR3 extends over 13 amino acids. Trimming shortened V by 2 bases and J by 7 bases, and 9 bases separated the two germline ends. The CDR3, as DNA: TGTGCCAGCAGTTTAACAGGCGGACAGCCCCAGCATTTT. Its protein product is CASSLTGGQPQHF.

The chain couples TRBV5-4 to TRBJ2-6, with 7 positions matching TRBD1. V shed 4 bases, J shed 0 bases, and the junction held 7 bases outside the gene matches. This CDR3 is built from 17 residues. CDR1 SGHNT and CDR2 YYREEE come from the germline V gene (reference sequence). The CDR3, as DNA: TGTGCCAGCAGCCCGGGGACAGCACGCTCTGGGGCCAACGTCCTGACTTTC. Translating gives CASSPGTARSGANVLTF.

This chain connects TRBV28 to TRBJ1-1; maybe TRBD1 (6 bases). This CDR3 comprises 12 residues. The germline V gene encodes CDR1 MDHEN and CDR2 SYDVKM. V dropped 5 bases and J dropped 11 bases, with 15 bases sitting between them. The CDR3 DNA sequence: TGTGCCAGCAGTCCGCCAACAGGGTTTGCTTTCTTT. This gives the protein CASSPPTGFAFF.

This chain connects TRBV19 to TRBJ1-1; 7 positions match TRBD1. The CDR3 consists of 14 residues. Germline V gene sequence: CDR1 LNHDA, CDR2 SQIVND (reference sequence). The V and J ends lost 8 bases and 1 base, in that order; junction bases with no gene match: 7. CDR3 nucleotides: TGTGCCAGTGAGCCGGGACAGACGAACACTGAAGCTTTCTTT. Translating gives CASEPGQTNTEAFF.

CDR3 sequence: CASGLHKTGGTEVVLFF. As DNA, the CDR3 is TGTGCTAGTGGTTTGCACAAGACGGGGGGGACGGAGGTTGTGCTGTTTTTT. This chain joins TRBV12-5 and TRBJ1-4, with D possibly matching TRBD1 (5 bases). CDR3 size: 17 residues. Between the trimmed V and J ends, which lost 2 bases and 14 bases, there was a span of 27 bases. Germline CDR1 is LGHNT and CDR2 is FRNRAP.

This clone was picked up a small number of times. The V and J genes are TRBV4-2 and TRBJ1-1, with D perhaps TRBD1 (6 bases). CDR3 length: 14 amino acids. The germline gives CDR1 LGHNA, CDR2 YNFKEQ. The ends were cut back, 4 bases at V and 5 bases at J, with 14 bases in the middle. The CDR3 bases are TGTGCCAGCAGCCCAACAGGGTCGAAGACTGAAGCTTTCTTT. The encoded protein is CASSPTGSKTEAFF.

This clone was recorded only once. As DNA, the CDR3 is TGTGCCATCAGCCCTCAGGGTTCTAATTCACCCCTCCACTTT. It specifies CAISPQGSNSPLHF. The V gene is TRBV10-3, the J gene TRBJ1-6; TRBD1 might be the D (5 bases). The germline V and J ends were trimmed by 6 bases and 6 bases, with 12 bases remaining between them. This CDR3 is 14 amino acids long. Germline V CDR1 and CDR2: ENHRY, SYGVKD.

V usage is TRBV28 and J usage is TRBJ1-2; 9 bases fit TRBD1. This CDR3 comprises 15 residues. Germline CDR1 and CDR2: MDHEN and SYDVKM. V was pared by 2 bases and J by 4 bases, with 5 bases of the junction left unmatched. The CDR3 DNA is TGTGCCAGCAGTTTAACAGGGGGCGGATTCTATGGCTACACCTTC. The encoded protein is CASSLTGGGFYGYTF.

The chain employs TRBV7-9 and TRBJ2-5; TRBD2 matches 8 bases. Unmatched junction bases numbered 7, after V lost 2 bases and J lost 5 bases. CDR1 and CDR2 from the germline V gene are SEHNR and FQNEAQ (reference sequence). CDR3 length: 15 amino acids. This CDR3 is CASSLSSGARETQYF. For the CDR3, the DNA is TGTGCCAGCAGCTTAAGTAGCGGGGCTAGGGAGACCCAGTACTTC.

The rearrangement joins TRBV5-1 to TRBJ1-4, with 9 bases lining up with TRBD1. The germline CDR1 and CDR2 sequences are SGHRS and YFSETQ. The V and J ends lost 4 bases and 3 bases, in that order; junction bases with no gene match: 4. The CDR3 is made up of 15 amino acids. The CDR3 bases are TGCGCCAGCAGCCCACAGGGGGCCTCTAATGAAAAACTGTTTTTT. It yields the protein CASSPQGASNEKLFF.

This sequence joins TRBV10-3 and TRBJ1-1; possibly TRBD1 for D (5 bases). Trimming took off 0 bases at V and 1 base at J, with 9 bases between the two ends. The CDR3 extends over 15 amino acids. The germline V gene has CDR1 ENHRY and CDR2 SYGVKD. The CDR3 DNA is TGTGCCATCAGTGAGTCGGGGCAGGGGAACACTGAAGCTTTCTTT. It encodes CAISESGQGNTEAFF.

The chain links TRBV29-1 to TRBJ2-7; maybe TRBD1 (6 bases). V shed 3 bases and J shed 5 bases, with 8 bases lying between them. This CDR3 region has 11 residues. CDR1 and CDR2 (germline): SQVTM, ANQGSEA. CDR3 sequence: CSVDRGHEQYF. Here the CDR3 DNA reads TGCAGCGTTGACAGGGGCCACGAGCAGTACTTC.

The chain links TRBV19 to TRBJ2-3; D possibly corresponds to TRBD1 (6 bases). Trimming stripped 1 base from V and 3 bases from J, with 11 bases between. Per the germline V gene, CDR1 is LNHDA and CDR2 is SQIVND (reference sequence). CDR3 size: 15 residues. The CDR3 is CASSIGQQGTDTQYF. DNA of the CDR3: TGTGCCAGTAGTATAGGACAGCAGGGGACAGATACGCAGTATTTT.